These 27 T cell receptor beta chains originate from one sample sequenced in a study of blood T cell repertoires in COVID-19 (dated by TCRdb to the early 2020s). Libraries came from the immunoSEQ multiplex PCR assay. TCRdb carries this immuneACCESS record with in-frame sequences only. Its versions omit some clonotypes, under half of them owing to an unresolved V gene in the studies checked, with the rest unexplained. The sample includes more than 95,000 clones, with approximately 90% observed a single time. Together, the top ten hold around 2% of the sample. The material sequenced was peripheral blood. Receptor source: a man aged 50 to 59 with COVID-19, enrolled during active disease.

The chain carries TRBV18 and TRBJ2-1; TRBD2 is a possible D gene (6 bases). Trimming stripped 4 bases from V and 12 bases from J, with 16 bases between. This CDR3 has 13 residues. Per the germline V gene, CDR1 is KGHSH and CDR2 is LQKENI. CDR3 in DNA: TGTGCCAGCTCACGGTCGCGGGATCGGTGGCAGTTCTTC. This sequence encodes CASSRSRDRWQFF.

The chain recombines TRBV7-2 with TRBJ1-2; 10 nucleotides line up with TRBD1. Looked up from germline, CDR1 is SGHTA and CDR2 is FQGNSA. The CDR3 spans 16 residues. Unmatched junction bases numbered 10, after V lost 5 bases and J lost 4 bases. The CDR3 bases are TGTGCCAGCAGCAACCTGGACAGGGGGGCTTTCTATGGCTACACCTTC. Its translation: CASSNLDRGAFYGYTF.

The J gene is TRBJ2-1, the V gene TRBV7-2, with TRBD1 matching over 7 bases. This CDR3 has 15 residues. The junction had 10 bases not matched to a gene; V was cut back by 2 bases and J by 9 bases. Germline CDR1 SGHTA, CDR2 FQGNSA. The CDR3 here is CASSLRPGTASEQFF. The CDR3 bases are TGTGCCAGCAGCTTAAGACCTGGGACAGCAAGTGAGCAGTTCTTC. The whole variable domain, remainder taken from reference TRBV7-2 and TRBJ2-1, is GAGVSQSPSNKVTEKGKDVELRCDPISGHTALYWYRQSLGQGLEFLIYFQGNSAPDKSGLPSDRFSAERTGGSVSTLTIQRTQQEDSAVYLCASSLRPGTASEQFFGPGTRLTVL.

The gene calls are TRBV19 and TRBJ1-6; the match to TRBD1 covers 7 bases. The length of the CDR3 is 12 residues. Germline CDR1 and CDR2: LNHDA and SQIVND (reference sequence). The trim removed 8 bases at V and 8 bases at J, leaving 3 bases unmatched. The CDR3 is CASRQGDSPLHF. The CDR3 DNA follows: TGTGCCAGTCGCCAGGGGGATTCACCCCTCCACTTT.

J is TRBJ1-1 and V is TRBV20-1, with D unclear. Germline V gene data show CDR1 as DFQATT and CDR2 as SNEGSKA (reference sequence). The CDR3 is 13 residues long. V was pared by 3 bases and J by 0 bases, with 8 bases between. The CDR3 DNA reads TGCAGTGCTAGTGAGGGCTTGAACACTGAAGCTTTCTTT. Translated, it gives CSASEGLNTEAFF.

The chain joins TRBV7-8 to TRBJ2-5; TRBD2 matches at 8 bases. V trimming: 6 bases; J trimming: 2 bases; junction bases outside the gene matches: 8. The germline V gene has CDR1 SGHVS and CDR2 FQNEAQ. The CDR3 covers 15 residues. The CDR3 sequence: CASRRLSGTQETQYF. In DNA form, the CDR3 reads TGTGCCAGCAGGCGGCTTAGCGGGACACAAGAGACCCAGTACTTC.

J is TRBJ1-4 and V is TRBV11-2, with a tentative D call TRBD1 (6 bases). Trimming left V 5 bases short and J 14 bases short, with 18 bases between. The CDR3 has 13 amino acids. Germline V gene data show CDR1 as SGHAT and CDR2 as FQNNGV. The CDR3 sequence: CASSQTGMKRLFF. As DNA, the CDR3 is TGTGCCAGCAGCCAGACAGGAATGAAAAGGCTGTTTTTT. Full variable domain (outside the CDR3, taken from reference TRBV11-2 and TRBJ1-4): EAGVAQSPRYKIIEKRQSVAFWCNPISGHATLYWYQQILGQGPKLLIQFQNNGVVDDSQLPKDRFSAERLKGVDSTLKIQPAKLEDSAVYLCASSQTGMKRLFFGSGTQLSVL.

This chain links TRBV6-6 with TRBJ1-3; 11 positions agree with TRBD1. Trimming at V came to 6 bases and at J to 7 bases, leaving 8 bases not matched to a gene. The germline V gene encodes CDR1 MNHNY and CDR2 SVGAGI (reference sequence). The CDR3 runs to 15 residues. CDR3 DNA: TGTGCCAGCAGAACCACCGGGACAGGGGGGAACACCATATATTTT. It yields the protein CASRTTGTGGNTIYF.

The V call is TRBV3-1 (or the pseudogene TRBV3-2), the J call TRBJ2-5; a possible D gene is TRBD2 (6 bases). Germline CDR1 and CDR2: LGHDT and YNNKEL (reference sequence). V was pared by 1 base and J by 2 bases, with 14 bases between. The CDR3 is 16 residues long. CDR3 nucleotide sequence: TGTGCCAGCAGCCAAGCCCCGGGAGAGGGGCAAGAGACCCAGTACTTC. It codes for CASSQAPGEGQETQYF.

This clone was seen only once. This sequence joins TRBV19 and TRBJ1-5, with TRBD1 matching 7 bases. This CDR3 is 15 amino acids long. Germline V lookup: CDR1 LNHDA, CDR2 SQIVND (reference sequence). V trimming: 3 bases; J trimming: 10 bases; junction bases outside the gene matches: 12. The CDR3 sequence: CASSITGAIGQPQHF. The CDR3 DNA reads as TGTGCCAGTAGTATTACAGGGGCTATCGGTCAACCCCAGCATTTT.

This clone occurred a few times. The rearrangement joins TRBV19 to TRBJ1-5; D is perhaps TRBD1 (5 bases). Germline CDR1 is LNHDA and CDR2 is SQIVND (reference sequence). The CDR3 sequence is 14 residues long. V dropped 4 bases and J dropped 3 bases, with 10 bases sitting between them. The CDR3 loop is CASSTGRNNQPQHF. In nucleotides, the CDR3 is TGTGCCAGTAGTACAGGGAGGAACAATCAGCCCCAGCATTTT.

The V call is TRBV7-9, the J call TRBJ2-1; possible D gene TRBD2, 7 bases. In germline, CDR1 is SEHNR, CDR2 FQNEAQ (reference sequence). The V and J ends lost 9 bases and 1 base respectively, with 16 bases between them. CDR3 length equals 15 residues. The CDR3 protein is CASSLGGLSYNEQFF. The CDR3 DNA is TGTGCCAGTTCCCTCGGGGGGCTTTCCTACAATGAGCAGTTCTTC.

This chain uses TRBV12-3 or TRBV12-4 with TRBJ2-5; D is perhaps TRBD2 (5 bases). Trimming took off 5 bases at V and 1 base at J, with 8 bases between the two ends. The CDR3 is made up of 13 amino acids. The CDR3 protein is CASSRDSQETQYF. The CDR3 bases are TGTGCCAGCAGTCGGGATTCCCAAGAGACCCAGTACTTC.

For this clone: The junction departs from germline at one end; a sequencing error may be responsible. The genes are TRBV7-7 and TRBJ2-2; TRBD1 agrees at 9 bases. This CDR3 contains 15 residues. Per germline, CDR1 SSHAT and CDR2 FNYEAQ (reference sequence). As DNA, the CDR3 is TGTGCTAGCAGCTTTGGCGGGACAGGGTCCGGGGAGCTGTTTTTT. Amino acids: CASSFGGTGSGELFF.

The V gene is TRBV19, the J gene TRBJ1-1; D possibly corresponds to TRBD1 (6 bases). V lost 3 bases and J 5 bases, leaving 16 bases between the germline ends. CDR3 length equals 15 residues. Germline V gene sequence: CDR1 LNHDA, CDR2 SQIVND (reference sequence). In nucleotides, the CDR3 is TGTGCCAGTAGTATTACTGGGACAAGGCTGACTGAAGCTTTCTTT. It yields the protein CASSITGTRLTEAFF.

As regards this clone: Additional DNA sequences in this sample encode the identical CDR3. J is TRBJ1-2 and V is TRBV5-8, with no clear D. Germline CDR1 SGHTS, CDR2 YDEGEE. The V and J ends lost 0 bases and 4 bases respectively, with 4 bases between them. CDR3 length: 12 amino acids. CDR3 region: CASSLAVYGYTF. The CDR3 region has the DNA TGTGCCAGCAGCTTGGCGGTCTATGGCTACACCTTC.

This sequence joins TRBV4-3 and TRBJ1-2, with TRBD1 as a possible D gene (5 bases). V gave up 0 bases and J gave up 4 bases, with 12 bases separating them. This CDR3 has 15 amino acids. Looked up from germline, CDR1 is LGHNA and CDR2 is YSLEER. The CDR3 reads CASSQDVTDTYGYTF. The DNA for the CDR3 is TGCGCCAGCAGCCAAGATGTAACGGACACCTATGGCTACACCTTC.

The chain joins TRBV5-1 to TRBJ1-1; the match to TRBD1 covers 8 bases. Trimming took 0 bases from V and 6 from J; bases not matched to a gene: 10. The germline CDR1 and CDR2 sequences are SGHRS and YFSETQ. The length of the CDR3 is 16 residues. The CDR3 loop reads CASSLGTGGSLAEAFF. For the CDR3, the DNA is TGCGCCAGCAGCTTGGGCACAGGGGGAAGTCTTGCTGAAGCTTTCTTT. The whole variable domain, filled in from reference TRBV5-1 and TRBJ1-1, reads KAGVTQTPRYLIKTRGQQVTLSCSPISGHRSVSWYQQTPGQGLQFLFEYFSETQRNKGNFPGRFSGRQFSNSRSEMNVSTLELGDSALYLCASSLGTGGSLAEAFFGQGTRLTVV.

This rearrangement joins TRBV9 to TRBJ1-1; TRBD1 agrees at 8 bases. The CDR3 has 14 residues. Germline V gene data show CDR1 as SGDLS and CDR2 as YYNGEE. V lost 3 bases to trimming and J lost 5 bases; unmatched junction nucleotides: 6. CDR3 sequence (DNA): TGTGCCAGCAGCGCACAGGGGGGGAGGACTGAAGCTTTCTTT. Its protein is CASSAQGGRTEAFF.

The CDR3 here is CASSLRTGPEAFF. The CDR3 bases are TGTGCCAGCAGCTTGCGGACAGGGCCCGAAGCTTTCTTT. The chain uses TRBV7-2 and TRBJ1-1; 8 positions agree with TRBD1. CDR3 length equals 13 residues. CDR1 is SGHTA and CDR2 is FQGNSA in the germline V gene. With 3 bases clipped from V and 8 bases from J, the junction kept 5 bases outside the gene matches.

The CDR3 loop is CASSQGLAATGELFF. The CDR3 coding sequence is TGTGCCAGCAGCCAGGGACTAGCCGCTACCGGGGAGCTGTTTTTT. The V gene is TRBV3-1 (or the pseudogene TRBV3-2), the J gene TRBJ2-2, with 9 bases aligning to TRBD2. This CDR3 region has 15 residues. CDR1 and CDR2 from the germline V gene are LGHDT and YNNKEL (reference sequence). V dropped 3 bases and J dropped 5; count of bases not matched to a gene: 4.

The rearrangement links TRBV30 to TRBJ2-7, with 9 nucleotides matching TRBD1. Germline V lookup: CDR1 GTSNPN, CDR2 SVGIG (reference sequence). V gave up 2 bases and J gave up 5 bases; unmatched junction bases: 10. There are 15 residues in the CDR3. CDR3: CAWSPGTGQIDEQYV. In DNA, the CDR3 is TGTGCCTGGAGTCCTGGGACAGGGCAAATCGACGAGCAGTACGTC.

The chain couples TRBV5-1 to TRBJ1-4, with 7 nucleotides matching TRBD1. CDR1 and CDR2 from the germline V gene are SGHRS and YFSETQ. Trimming cost V 5 bases and J 6 bases; bases outside gene matches: 10. The CDR3 is made up of 15 amino acids. The CDR3 DNA sequence: TGCGCCAGCAGGATAACAGGGGTTCAGGATGAAAAACTGTTTTTT. Translation gives CASRITGVQDEKLFF.

The chain uses TRBV6-2 or TRBV6-3 and TRBJ2-7; TRBD2 is a possible D gene (6 bases). This CDR3 contains 17 residues. The V and J ends lost 2 bases and 6 bases respectively, with 23 bases between them. In germline, CDR1 is MNHEY, CDR2 SVGEGT. This chain's CDR3 is CASSYPPEGTSATEQYF. As DNA, the CDR3 is TGTGCCAGCAGTTACCCCCCGGAGGGGACCTCCGCGACCGAGCAGTACTTC.

The V call is TRBV24-1, the J call TRBJ1-2; D may be TRBD1 (5 bases). This CDR3 comprises 14 residues. With 4 bases removed from V and 8 bases from J, the gap between germline ends came to 16 bases. Germline V gives CDR1 KGHDR, CDR2 SFDVKD. Here the CDR3 DNA reads TGTGCCACCAGTGACCGGGACTCACCGGGGGGCTACACCTTC. This encodes CATSDRDSPGGYTF.

This sequence joins TRBV4-3 and TRBJ2-2, with TRBD2 matching over 14 bases. Per the germline V gene, CDR1 is LGHNA and CDR2 is YSLEER. This CDR3 has 19 amino acids. V lost 3 bases, J lost 7 bases, and 13 bases stayed unmatched. In DNA form, the CDR3 reads TGCGCCAGCAGCCAGGAAGCCGGGACTAGCGGGAGTGAAGGCGGGGAGCTGTTTTTT. Translated, it gives CASSQEAGTSGSEGGELFF.

The chain employs TRBV28 and TRBJ1-2, with D tentatively TRBD1 (5 bases). The germline CDR1 and CDR2 sequences are MDHEN and SYDVKM. The CDR3 is made up of 16 amino acids. The V end lost 7 bases, the J end lost 3 bases, and 21 bases lay between the germline ends. As DNA, the CDR3 is TGTGCCAGCAAAAGATACCGGGTCCTAGGGGACTATGGCTACACCTTC. Translating gives CASKRYRVLGDYGYTF.